The 2 T cell receptor beta chains listed next were all sequenced from one sample in a study of early T cells in non-severe SARS-CoV-2 infection. TCRdb reprocessed the 5' RACE reads via MiXCR and lists one record per CDR3 protein. The table records around 98,000 distinct CDR3 sequences, more than 9.5% of them present only once. Input material: whole blood. These TCRs come from an adult who was a healthcare worker with PCR-confirmed SARS-CoV-2 infection or an uninfected control (not recorded which).

This clonotype has more than one count but fewer than ten. CDR3 DNA: TGTGCCAGCAGCCAAGGAATTCGCACCGGGGAGCTGTTTTTT. This translates into CASSQGIRTGELFF. The chain carries TRBV3-1 and TRBJ2-2; the D is unclear. The V end was cut by 1 base, the J end by 4 bases, with 7 bases between. The CDR3 covers 14 residues. Germline V lookup: CDR1 LGHDT, CDR2 YNNKEL (reference sequence).

The CDR3 reads CASSPSLAGGKGEQFF. The CDR3 bases are TGTGCCAGCAGTCCTTCCCTAGCGGGAGGGAAAGGTGAGCAGTTCTTC. This chain uses TRBV12-3 or TRBV12-4 with TRBJ2-1; 12 bases are a match to TRBD2. Unmatched junction bases numbered 11, after V lost 5 bases and J lost 9 bases. CDR3 length equals 16 residues.